This is a list of T cell receptor beta chains from one sample in a study of blood T cell repertoires in COVID-19. Measured with immunoSEQ multiplex PCR; TCRdb has only the in-frame clones, and not every one. The sample shows 240,000 or so clones, around nine tenths of them seen only once. The material sequenced was peripheral blood. Receptors were obtained from a woman aged 40 to 55 who had recovered from COVID-19. Both conserved end residues are part of each CDR3. A D gene is named only where the DNA matches it firmly. A clone size is listed for some rows: how often the clone was seen (once, few, many), or a class if it is expanded.

d_call | j_call | v_call | clone_size | cdr3_nt | cdr3_aa
TRBD1 | TRBJ1-2 | TRBV5-4 | once | TGTGCCAGCAGCTCTCCCGGACAGGGGGTCGGCTACACCTTC | CASSSPGQGVGYTF
TRBD1 | TRBJ1-6 | TRBV10-3 | few | TGTGCCATCAGAGGGACAGAAAATTCACCCCTCCACTTT | CAIRGTENSPLHF
- | TRBJ2-1 | TRBV30 | - | TGTGCCGGGCAGGGGCTCAATGAGCAGTTCTTC | CAGQGLNEQFF
- | TRBJ2-7 | TRBV13 | - | TGTGCCAGCAGCTTAGGGGGACAAAGCTACGAGCAGTACTTC | CASSLGGQSYEQYF
TRBD2 | TRBJ2-1 | TRBV2 | - | TGTGCCAGCAGACCCCCCGGACTAGCGGGATCCTACAATGAGCAGTTCTTC | CASRPPGLAGSYNEQFF
TRBD1 | TRBJ1-5 | TRBV18 | - | TGTGCCAGCTCCGCAGGGGGCTATCAGCCCCAGCATTTT | CASSAGGYQPQHF
- | TRBJ1-2 | TRBV5-8 | - | TGTGCCAGCACCCGAGCCCGATTCGGGGGCTACACCTTC | CASTRARFGGYTF
- | TRBJ2-7 | TRBV3-1/TRBV3-2 | - | TGTGCCAGCAGCCGGGGGGGCGCCTACGAGCAGTACTTC | CASSRGGAYEQYF
TRBD1 | TRBJ1-2 | TRBV28 | - | TGTGCCAGCAGTTATGGACAGGGGGGTAACTATGGCTACACCTTC | CASSYGQGGNYGYTF
- | TRBJ2-5 | TRBV4-1 | - | TGCGCCAGCAGCCACCCCCCGGGTTCCTCACAAGAGACCCAGTACTTC | CASSHPPGSSQETQYF
- | TRBJ1-1 | TRBV29-1 | - | TGCAGCGTGAGCGGTTGGGGGGGAAGGACTGAAGCTTTCTTT | CSVSGWGGRTEAFF
- | TRBJ1-2 | TRBV2 | - | TGTGCCAGCAGTGAAGCCCTATATGGCTACACCTTC | CASSEALYGYTF
TRBD2 | TRBJ2-1 | TRBV7-2 | - | TGTGCCAGCAGCTTAGCGGGACTAGGAGTTAATGAGCAGTTCTTC | CASSLAGLGVNEQFF
- | TRBJ2-2 | TRBV10-1 | - | TGCGCCAGGGGCAGGGGTGACAACACCGGGGAGCTGTTTTTT | CARGRGDNTGELFF
TRBD1 | TRBJ2-7 | TRBV27 | - | TGTGCCAGCAGTACCGGGACAGGGGGCTTTTACGAGCAGTACTTC | CASSTGTGGFYEQYF
TRBD2 | TRBJ2-5 | TRBV7-8 | - | TGTGCCAGCAGCCCGCGGGAGCTACAAGAGACCCAGTACTTC | CASSPRELQETQYF
- | TRBJ1-2 | TRBV12-2 | - | TGTGCAAGTCGCTTAGTGGGGAGAGGTGGCTACACCTTC | CASRLVGRGGYTF
- | TRBJ1-5 | TRBV28 | - | TGTGCCAGCAGTTTAGGGGGACTGAATAGCAATCAGCCCCAGCATTTT | CASSLGGLNSNQPQHF
TRBD2 | TRBJ2-5 | TRBV6-2/TRBV6-3 | - | TGTGCCAGCAGTTACCCGAAAAGCGGGAGGGCGACGGAGACCCAGTACTTC | CASSYPKSGRATETQYF
TRBD2 | TRBJ2-1 | TRBV28 | - | TGTGCCAGCAGTTTTCGCTCCGCTAGCGGCAAGCAGTTCTTC | CASSFRSASGKQFF
TRBD1 | TRBJ2-7 | TRBV28 | - | TGTGCCAGCAGCCGGACAGGGGGCAAGTACGAGCAGTACTTC | CASSRTGGKYEQYF
TRBD2 | TRBJ2-7 | TRBV30 | - | TGTGCCTGGACCTGGGGGGGACCCTCCTACGAGCAGTACTTC | CAWTWGGPSYEQYF
- | TRBJ2-2 | TRBV7-8 | once | TGTGCCAGCAGCCGGGGGGCAGGGGGTTACGGGGAGCTGTTTTTT | CASSRGAGGYGELFF
- | TRBJ2-7 | TRBV27 | - | TGTGCCAGCAGTTTATCAGGGGGGGGATACGAGCAGTACTTC | CASSLSGGGYEQYF
- | TRBJ2-1 | TRBV11-2 | - | TGTGCCAGCAGACCCATCCCGGGGACCCGGGGGGAGCAGTTCTTC | CASRPIPGTRGEQFF
- | TRBJ2-3 | TRBV10-3 | - | TGTGCCATCAGTCGGTCAGATACGCAGTATTTT | CAISRSDTQYF
- | TRBJ1-1 | TRBV11-3 | - | TGTGCCAGCAGCTTAGTGGGGAGGGGGAGCACTGAAGCTTTCTTT | CASSLVGRGSTEAFF
- | TRBJ1-1 | TRBV21-1 | - | TGTGCCAGCAGCGAAGGGACAGGAAACACTGAAGCTTTCTTT | CASSEGTGNTEAFF
TRBD2 | TRBJ2-7 | TRBV20-1 | - | TGCAGCGTCCTAGCGGGGTACGAGCAGTACTTC | CSVLAGYEQYF
TRBD2 | TRBJ2-1 | TRBV4-3 | - | TGCGCCAGCAGCCCGAGCGGGGCGGGGTCCTACAATGAGCAGTTCTTC | CASSPSGAGSYNEQFF
- | TRBJ2-7 | TRBV7-8 | - | TGTGCCAGCAGCTTAAGCAGGGACTACGAGCAGTACTTC | CASSLSRDYEQYF
TRBD2 | TRBJ2-5 | TRBV3-1/TRBV3-2 | once | TGTGCCAGCAGCCAAGGCGGAGCGGGGGAGACCCAGTACTTC | CASSQGGAGETQYF
- | TRBJ2-7 | TRBV7-8 | - | TGTGCCAGCAGCAAAGCGTCGGGGAGGGGGGCCTACGAGCAGTACTTC | CASSKASGRGAYEQYF
TRBD1 | TRBJ1-2 | TRBV7-2 | - | TGTGCCAGCAGCTTCCGCCGGGACAGGGGTAACTATGGCTACACCTTC | CASSFRRDRGNYGYTF
- | TRBJ1-5 | TRBV7-2 | - | TGTGCCAGCAGAGGGGATGGCAATCAGCCCCAGCATTTT | CASRGDGNQPQHF
TRBD2 | TRBJ2-5 | TRBV6-5 | - | TGTGCCAGCAGTCCTTGGGCTAGCGGGAGAGAGACCCAGTACTTC | CASSPWASGRETQYF
- | TRBJ1-3 | TRBV27 | - | TGTGCCAGCAGCCTGGGCCCTGCCCCTGGAAACACCATATATTTT | CASSLGPAPGNTIYF
- | TRBJ2-7 | TRBV12-3/TRBV12-4 | - | TGTGCCAGCAGTTTACGTCGGGTCGAGCAGTACTTC | CASSLRRVEQYF
TRBD2 | TRBJ2-7 | TRBV3-1/TRBV3-2 | - | TGTGCCAGCAGCCATAGCGGGAGCTCCTACGAGCAGTACTTC | CASSHSGSSYEQYF
TRBD1 | TRBJ1-2 | TRBV6-5 | - | TGTGCCAGCAGCCAGGGGGTTGGTGGCTATGGCTACACCTTC | CASSQGVGGYGYTF
- | TRBJ2-7 | TRBV7-3 | - | TGTGCCAGCAGCTCCTCGCCCGCGAGCTCCTACGAGCAGTACTTC | CASSSSPASSYEQYF
TRBD1 | TRBJ1-4 | TRBV4-3 | - | TGCGCCAGCAGCCACCCCGGTCAGGGGGGTAGTGAAAAACTGTTTTTT | CASSHPGQGGSEKLFF
- | TRBJ2-5 | TRBV3-1/TRBV3-2 | - | TGTGCCAGCAGCCCCACGGGGTCGCAAGAGACCCAGTACTTC | CASSPTGSQETQYF
TRBD2 | TRBJ2-1 | TRBV6-4 | - | TGTGCCAGCAGTGACGGGGCGGGAGGGCACGATGAGCAGTTCTTC | CASSDGAGGHDEQFF
- | TRBJ1-2 | TRBV18 | - | TGTGCCAGCTCACCACAGGGGTTCTATGGCTACACCTTC | CASSPQGFYGYTF